Listed below are T cell receptor beta chains from one sample, sequenced in a study of T cells in localized non-small cell lung cancer. Produced via immunoSEQ multiplex PCR; TCRdb's table is partial and in-frame only. This table has around 91,000 clones, roughly 87% appearing once. Sequencing used peripheral blood, obtained before any cancer treatment. These receptors originate from a man between 40 and 70 years old with stage I squamous cell lung carcinoma. The CDR3 runs from the conserved cysteine through the conserved F or W. D genes are given only for firm matches. Only some rows state a clone size, as once, few, many or a class for expanded clones.

NA | NA | TRBJ2-5 | TRBV5-6 | TGTGCCAGCAGCGACGGAGGTGGAGAGACCCAGTACTTC | CASSDGGGETQYF
NA | TRBD2 | TRBJ2-1 | TRBV5-1 | TGCGCCAGCAGCTCTGGACTAGTCATTGAGCAGTTCTTC | CASSSGLVIEQFF
NA | TRBD1 | TRBJ2-7 | TRBV5-4 | TGTGCCAGCAGGGATGACAGGGAATTGTCCTACGAGCAGTACTTC | CASRDDRELSYEQYF
NA | NA | TRBJ1-4 | TRBV7-9 | TGTGCCAGCAGCTTAGAAGGGATTGGTGTAGAAAAACTGTTTTTT | CASSLEGIGVEKLFF
NA | NA | TRBJ2-2 | TRBV19 | TGTGCCAGTAGTGTGGACAGAAACACCGGGGAGCTGTTTTTT | CASSVDRNTGELFF
NA | NA | TRBJ2-7 | TRBV4-2 | TGTGCCAGCAGCCCAAACCCTAGCGACTCCTACGAGCAGTACTTC | CASSPNPSDSYEQYF
NA | NA | TRBJ1-3 | TRBV7-6 | TGTGCCAGCAGCCCCGTCTCTGGAAACACCATATATTTT | CASSPVSGNTIYF
once | TRBD1 | TRBJ1-2 | TRBV5-6 | TGTGCCAGCAGGGGAACAGGGGGCATGCGTCCCTATTCTAACTATGGCTACACCTTC | CASRGTGGMRPYSNYGYTF
NA | NA | TRBJ2-7 | TRBV5-5 | TGTGCCAGCAGCGGGACTACAGGGTACGAGCAGTACTTC | CASSGTTGYEQYF
NA | TRBD1 | TRBJ1-4 | TRBV2 | TGTGCCAGCAGTGGACAGGGTGGAGAAAAACTGTTTTTT | CASSGQGGEKLFF
NA | TRBD1 | TRBJ2-5 | TRBV27 | TGTGCCAGCAGTTCGACAGGGGGCAGCACCGAGACCCAGTACTTC | CASSSTGGSTETQYF
NA | NA | TRBJ1-2 | TRBV6-5 | TGTGCCAGCCTTTCCCGGGAGAGCTATGGCTACACCTTC | CASLSRESYGYTF
NA | TRBD1 | TRBJ2-7 | TRBV6-1 | TGTGCCAGCACTGAGGGACAGGGGATCTACGAGCAGTACTTC | CASTEGQGIYEQYF
few | NA | TRBJ1-5 | TRBV6-6 | TGTGCCAGCAGTCCGGGCAACGAACAGCCCCAGCATTTT | CASSPGNEQPQHF
few | NA | TRBJ1-1 | TRBV11-3 | TGTGCCAGCAGCTTAGGATTTGACACTGAAGCTTTCTTT | CASSLGFDTEAFF
NA | NA | TRBJ1-6 | TRBV6-1 | TGTGCCAGCAGTGCCCCGCAACAGGGCCCGGGCAATTCACCCCTCCACTTT | CASSAPQQGPGNSPLHF
NA | NA | TRBJ1-1 | TRBV6-5 | TGTGCCAGCAGTTACTTGAGGGGGTCGGCCACTGAAGCTTTCTTT | CASSYLRGSATEAFF
NA | TRBD1 | TRBJ2-4 | TRBV9 | TGTGCCAGCAGCGCAGGGGGCGCTGTTAAAAACATTCAGTACTTC | CASSAGGAVKNIQYF
NA | TRBD1 | TRBJ2-6 | TRBV7-9 | TGTGCCAGCAGCTTAGGGACAGGATCTGGGGCCAACGTCCTGACTTTC | CASSLGTGSGANVLTF
NA | NA | TRBJ2-6 | TRBV7-3 | TGTGCCAGCAGCTTAACAACGGTCTCTGGGGCCAACGTCCTGACTTTC | CASSLTTVSGANVLTF
NA | NA | TRBJ1-2 | TRBV7-9 | TGTGCCAGCACCCGGGGCGATGGCTACACCTTC | CASTRGDGYTF
NA | TRBD1 | TRBJ2-1 | TRBV10-3 | TGTGCCACCCGGACAGGGGGAGCGGAGCCTCTTTACAATGAGCAGTTCTTC | CATRTGGAEPLYNEQFF
NA | TRBD1 | TRBJ2-7 | TRBV18 | TGTGCCAGCTCCCCGAAGACAGGGTCTTACGAGCAGTACTTC | CASSPKTGSYEQYF
NA | NA | TRBJ2-1 | TRBV27 | TGTGCCAGCAGTTCGTATAACTACAATGAGCAGTTCTTC | CASSSYNYNEQFF
NA | TRBD1 | TRBJ1-1 | TRBV6-1 | TGTGCCAGCAGTGAAGACCCAGGGGGGAGGACTGAAGCTTTCTTT | CASSEDPGGRTEAFF
NA | TRBD1 | TRBJ2-7 | TRBV25-1 | TGTGCCAGCAGTGACGAGGGGGCAGGTAACTACTACGAGCAGTACTTC | CASSDEGAGNYYEQYF
NA | TRBD1 | TRBJ1-1 | TRBV27 | TGTGCCAGCAGTTTTTCCGGGACAGGGAACCAAGGGACTGAAGCTTTCTTT | CASSFSGTGNQGTEAFF
NA | NA | TRBJ1-5 | TRBV30 | TGTGCCTGGAGTGGACAGGGCAATCAGCCCCAGCATTTT | CAWSGQGNQPQHF
NA | NA | TRBJ1-1 | TRBV6-5 | TGTGCCAGCAGTTACTCGGGGCAGCGGAACACTGAAGCTTTCTTT | CASSYSGQRNTEAFF
NA | TRBD1 | TRBJ1-1 | TRBV27 | TGTGCCAGCAGTTTATCGGGGGACAGCACTGAAGCTTTCTTT | CASSLSGDSTEAFF
NA | NA | TRBJ1-2 | TRBV27 | TGTGCCAGCAGTCGTTTTCCCGGGGCTAACTATGGCTACACCTTC | CASSRFPGANYGYTF
NA | NA | TRBJ1-1 | TRBV6-5 | TGTGCCAGCAGTTCAACCTGGGCGGGGGGGGACACTGAAGCTTTCTTT | CASSSTWAGGDTEAFF
NA | NA | TRBJ2-7 | TRBV6-1 | TGTGCCAGCAGTGACAATTGGGTATCCGAGCAGTACTTC | CASSDNWVSEQYF
NA | NA | TRBJ1-2 | TRBV5-4 | TGTGCCAGCAGCTTGGATAGGATCGTGGGGAATTGGGGGGGAGGCTATGGCTACACCTTC | CASSLDRIVGNWGGGYGYTF
NA | NA | TRBJ1-2 | TRBV7-2 | TGTGCCAGCAGCTTAATAGCAACTGGGAATGGCTACACCTTC | CASSLIATGNGYTF
few | NA | TRBJ2-7 | TRBV5-1 | TGCGCCAGCAGATCGAAGCTAAGCGTATCGGCCGAGCAGTACTTC | CASRSKLSVSAEQYF
NA | TRBD2 | TRBJ2-1 | TRBV6-1 | TGTGCCAGCAGTGAACTCATTACCGGGACTAGCGGGGGAAATGAGCAGTTCTTC | CASSELITGTSGGNEQFF
NA | NA | TRBJ1-2 | TRBV29-1 | TGCAGCGTTGATTCCGGCGGGGGAATCGGCTATGGCTACACCTTC | CSVDSGGGIGYGYTF
NA | NA | TRBJ1-1 | TRBV28 | TGTGCCAGCAGGTACACAGGGTTTGAAACTGAAGCTTTCTTT | CASRYTGFETEAFF
many | TRBD1 | TRBJ1-1 | TRBV14 | TGTGCCAGCAGCCAAGGGACAGGGGCGGTCACTGAAGCTTTCTTT | CASSQGTGAVTEAFF
NA | NA | TRBJ2-7 | TRBV5-6 | TGTGCCAGCAGCCCAGATAGCCAGAGCTCCTACGAGCAGTACTTC | CASSPDSQSSYEQYF
NA | NA | TRBJ2-3 | TRBV7-8 | TGTGCCAGCAGCTTAGGGACAGAGGGAGATACGCAGTATTTT | CASSLGTEGDTQYF
NA | NA | TRBJ1-2 | TRBV4-2 | TGTGCCAGCAGCCAAGACAAAGCCCGGATAGATGGCTACACCTTC | CASSQDKARIDGYTF
NA | NA | TRBJ1-5 | TRBV27 | TGTGCCAGCAGTCCCCAGGAGGAAAGCAATCAGCCCCAGCATTTT | CASSPQEESNQPQHF
NA | TRBD1 | TRBJ1-5 | TRBV5-3 | TGTGCCACAATGAGTGACAGGGGATTGAATCAGCCCCAGCATTTT | CATMSDRGLNQPQHF
NA | NA | TRBJ1-2 | TRBV9 | TGTGCCAGCACTTTGACTAACAGTAACTATGGCTACACCTTC | CASTLTNSNYGYTF
NA | TRBD2 | TRBJ2-3 | TRBV5-4 | TGTGCCAGCAGCCAAGAAGCACTAGCGGGCCGCACAGATACGCAGTATTTT | CASSQEALAGRTDTQYF
NA | TRBD1 | TRBJ1-1 | TRBV5-4 | TGTGCCAGCAGCTCCAGGGGGCTAGGGAACACTGAAGCTTTCTTT | CASSSRGLGNTEAFF
NA | TRBD2 | TRBJ2-3 | TRBV6-5 | TGTGCCAGCAGTTACCAGACTAGCTTGGCAGATACGCAGTATTTT | CASSYQTSLADTQYF
NA | TRBD1 | TRBJ2-1 | TRBV4-2 | TGTGCCAGCAGCCAAGATTGGGACAGGGACAATGAGCAGTTCTTC | CASSQDWDRDNEQFF
NA | NA | TRBJ2-1 | TRBV28 | TGTGCCAGCAGTCGGGTTGTGACCTACAATGAGCAGTTCTTC | CASSRVVTYNEQFF
NA | TRBD1 | TRBJ2-7 | TRBV18 | TGTGCCAGCTCACCGTCCAGGGGGTCCTACGAGCAGTACTTC | CASSPSRGSYEQYF
NA | NA | TRBJ1-1 | TRBV7-2 | TGTGCCAGCAGCTTAGGATGGGGGAACACTGAAGCTTTCTTT | CASSLGWGNTEAFF
NA | NA | TRBJ2-3 | TRBV4-2 | TGTGCCAGCAGCCAAGGTCCAGATACGCAGTATTTT | CASSQGPDTQYF
NA | TRBD1 | TRBJ1-2 | TRBV28 | TGTGCCAGCACGGACAGGGTCCCCTATGGCTACACCTTC | CASTDRVPYGYTF
once | NA | TRBJ1-5 | TRBV19 | TGTGCCAGTACTAATGGGGGGGAGGTTCAGCCCCAGCATTTT | CASTNGGEVQPQHF
NA | NA | TRBJ2-5 | TRBV4-1 | TGCGCCAGCAGCCAAGTAGGCTCGTTGGAGACCCAGTACTTC | CASSQVGSLETQYF
NA | NA | TRBJ2-7 | TRBV7-8 | TGTGCCAGCAGCTCCCACAGGGACACCTACGAGCAGTACTTC | CASSSHRDTYEQYF
NA | NA | TRBJ1-2 | TRBV6-1 | TGTGCCAGCAGTGTCAGGGTTCGGGACTACACCTTC | CASSVRVRDYTF